These 30 T cell receptor beta chains came from one sample sequenced in a study of tumor and adjacent non-tumor tissue in lung cancer. Three rounds of nested PCR, following a modified ARM-PCR protocol, produced the TCRbeta library. TCRdb analysed the multiplex PCR reads with MiXCR anew, one entry per CDR3 protein. The sample has approximately 82,000 distinct CDR3 sequences; about 80% are singletons. No cell sorting was done before RNA was extracted from the tissue. This non-tumor lung sample came from over 3 cm beyond the tumor edge. Sequences were obtained from distant non-tumor lung tissue. These receptors all come from a man aged 65 to 79 with non-small cell lung cancer.

On this clonotype: No conserved phenylalanine or tryptophan ends this CDR3, so it is likely a read error. This sequence joins TRBV29-1 and TRBJ1-1, with D uncertain. The CDR3 runs to 13 residues. V was pared by 3 bases and J by 0 bases, with 8 bases between. The V gene's germline CDR1 is SQVTM and CDR2 ANQGSEA. Here the CDR3 reads CSVDRNMNTEAFI. CDR3 in DNA: TGCAGCGTTGATAGAAATATGAACACTGAAGCTTTCATT.

As concerns this clonotype: The junction departs from the called germline gene at one end, perhaps through a read error. The genes are TRBV12-3 or TRBV12-4 and TRBJ1-3, with 9 bases fitting TRBD1. The CDR3 totals 18 residues. The CDR3 DNA reads as TGTGCCAACAGTTGTCCCGGGACAGGGATCGACTCTGGAAACACCATTTATTTT. Its protein is CANSCPGTGIDSGNTIYF.

Remarks on this clonotype: A read error may explain this, as a much larger clone is one base away. The chain uses TRBV14 and TRBJ2-7, with 8 bases that match TRBD1. The trim removed 4 bases at V and 5 bases at J, leaving 7 bases unmatched. The CDR3 loop spans 14 amino acids. In germline, CDR1 is SGHDN, CDR2 FVKESK. DNA of the CDR3: TGTGCCAGCAGCCCCGGGACAGGACTAAACGAGCAGTACTTC. Protein sequence: CASSPGTGLNEQYF.

This clonotype is medium-sized. V gene TRBV14 combines with J gene TRBJ2-7, with D tentatively TRBD1 (5 bases). Germline V lookup: CDR1 SGHDN, CDR2 FVKESK. The CDR3 runs to 14 residues. The ends were cut back, 2 bases at V and 6 bases at J, with 14 bases in the middle. The CDR3 reads CASSQQTQGLEQYF. The CDR3 region has the DNA TGTGCCAGCAGCCAACAGACTCAGGGTCTCGAGCAGTACTTC.

The chain joins TRBV6-5 to TRBJ1-1; the D is unclear. This CDR3 region has 14 residues. The V gene's germline CDR1 is MNHEY and CDR2 SVGAGI. As DNA, the CDR3 is TGTATCAGCAGTGACCAGGTCGGGAGGGCTGAAGCTTTCTTT. Amino acids: CISSDQVGRAEAFF.

The chain combines TRBV5-5 with TRBJ2-7; possibly TRBD2 for D (6 bases). The germline V gene has CDR1 SGHKS and CDR2 YYEKEE (reference sequence). V lost 7 bases and J 5 bases, leaving 16 bases between the germline ends. This CDR3 has 13 residues. CDR3 DNA: TGTGCCAGCCAGAGCGCGGAGGGGAACGAGCAGTACTTC. As protein: CASQSAEGNEQYF.

This clonotype came up a few times. This may arise from a read error, as a much more abundant clone is one base away. The V and J genes are TRBV6-5 and TRBJ1-2; D is unclear. The CDR3 runs 14 residues. Germline values: CDR1 MNHEY, CDR2 SVGAGI. The V gene lost 3 bases and the J gene lost 7 bases, with 15 bases spanning the gap. CDR3 residues: CASSYDQEESGYTF. The DNA of the CDR3 is TGTGCCAGCAGTTATGACCAGGAGGAGAGTGGCTACACCTTC.

The chain joins TRBV12-3 or TRBV12-4 to TRBJ2-7, with 7 bases matching TRBD1. The V segment lost 6 bases and the J segment 4 bases; nucleotides outside the gene matches: 9. This CDR3 is 14 amino acids long. The CDR3 sequence: CASSLRTGLYEQYF. The CDR3 DNA sequence: TGTGCCAGCAGCTTACGGACAGGCTTATACGAGCAGTACTTC.

Concerning this clonotype: An end of the junction does not agree with germline; a read error may underlie this. The chain recombines TRBV11-2 with TRBJ2-5; 7 nucleotides match TRBD1. Germline V gene sequence: CDR1 SGHAT, CDR2 FQNNGV. This CDR3 has 15 amino acids. The CDR3 DNA follows: TGTGCCAGCAATCCGGGGACAGTTGGGCAAGAGTCCCAGTACTTC. This encodes CASNPGTVGQESQYF.

Turning to this clonotype: Its ends do not fully match the called genes, so a read error is possible. The chain combines TRBV20-1 with TRBJ2-3; D is unresolved. CDR1 DFQATT and CDR2 SNEGSKA come from the germline V gene (reference sequence). The CDR3 covers 14 residues. The CDR3 DNA is TGCAGTGCTGGAAACAAGGGCCCGATAGATACACAGTATTTT. It yields the protein CSAGNKGPIDTQYF.

Regarding this clonotype: The junction and the germline gene differ at one end; a read error may be behind it. The rearrangement links TRBV6-6 to TRBJ2-7; D remains ambiguous. CDR1 and CDR2 from the germline V gene are MNHNY and SVGAGI (reference sequence). The CDR3 spans 17 residues. The CDR3 loop is CASSYIERVRRTYEQYF. The CDR3, as DNA: TGTGCCAGTAGTTACATTGAACGGGTCAGGCGAACCTACGAGCAGTACTTC.

In regard to this clonotype: No conserved phenylalanine or tryptophan is present at the end of the CDR3, so a read error is the likely explanation. The DNA is left out, because the CDR3 cannot be placed on it with certainty; the CDR3 is given as TCRdb lists it. This chain joins TRBV4-3 and TRBJ2-7. Germline CDR1 reads LGHNA; CDR2 reads YSLEER. The CDR3 is 14 amino acids long, termini counted. The CDR3 here is CASSQGQAFYEQYS.

A remark on this clonotype: The junction differs from germline at one of its ends, possibly a read error. This chain links TRBV13 with TRBJ1-1, with 8 bases that match TRBD1. This CDR3 region has 15 residues. The V gene's germline CDR1 is PRHDT and CDR2 FYEKMQ (reference sequence). The CDR3, as DNA: TGTGCCAGCAGTCCTGGGACAGGTTCGAACACTGAAGATTTCTTT. Protein sequence: CASSPGTGSNTEDFF.

In the case of this clonotype: The junction does not match germline at one end; this may be a read error. This chain connects TRBV11-3 to TRBJ1-1; TRBD1 is a possible D gene (6 bases). Germline V gene sequence: CDR1 SGHNT, CDR2 YENEEA. The CDR3 extends over 14 amino acids. The CDR3 bases are TGTGCCAGCACACGGACGGGGGCGTTCACTGATGCTTGCTTT. Encoded protein: CASTRTGAFTDACF.

To note about this clonotype: At one boundary the junction diverges from the germline segment, which might be a read error. V gene TRBV5-6 combines with J gene TRBJ1-1; D uncertain. Germline lookup yields CDR1 SGHDT and CDR2 YYEEEE. The CDR3 has 15 amino acids. CDR3 protein: CASSSTMWGDTEVFF. CDR3 nucleotide sequence: TGTGCAAGCAGCTCAACAATGTGGGGAGACACTGAAGTTTTCTTT.

With regard to this clonotype: An end of the junction differs from the germline gene, which may be a read error. The chain combines TRBV12-3 or TRBV12-4 with TRBJ1-2; the D gene is possibly TRBD1 (6 bases). The CDR3 totals 15 residues. The CDR3 region has the DNA TGTGCCAGCATCTCCCAGACAGGTCTAAACTATGGGTACATCTTC. Its translation: CASISQTGLNYGYIF.

Comment on this clonotype: Compared with germline, one end of the junction differs, possibly owing to a read error. The rearrangement links TRBV6-6 to TRBJ1-5; unclear D gene. CDR1 and CDR2 from the germline V gene are MNHNY and SVGAGI (reference sequence). The CDR3 sequence is 12 residues long. The CDR3 region has the DNA TGTGCCAGCAGTGTGGCGGATCAACCCCAGCATTTT. Protein sequence: CASSVADQPQHF.

This clonotype was observed at least ten times. V and J are TRBV5-4 and TRBJ2-2; D is unclear. V dropped 4 bases and J dropped 4 bases, with 11 bases sitting between them. The CDR3 length is 14 residues. Germline loops: CDR1 SGHNT, CDR2 YYREEE (reference sequence). CDR3 nucleotides: TGTGCCAGCAGCGGCCCGAGAGGCACCGGGGAGCTGTTTTTT. Encoded protein: CASSGPRGTGELFF.

The rearrangement joins TRBV6-5 to TRBJ1-1, with D unclear. V shed 10 bases and J shed 6 bases, with 18 bases lying between them. The CDR3 totals 13 residues. The germline V gene encodes CDR1 MNHEY and CDR2 SVGAGI. CDR3 coding DNA: TGTGCCACCTCTTGGATAGGGAATGCTGAAGCTTTCTTT. It specifies CATSWIGNAEAFF.

This clonotype has just a few counts. The junction shows a germline mismatch at one end, possibly a read error. The DNA for the CDR3 is TGTGTCAGCAGTGATCGGCAGGGGGCCTACAATGAGCAGTTCTTC. Amino acids: CVSSDRQGAYNEQFF. J is TRBJ2-1 and V is TRBV25-1, with TRBD1 identical over 7 bases. The CDR3 length is 15 residues. CDR1 is MGHDK, CDR2 SYGVNS, per germline.

Details on this clonotype: A read error may account for a junction end that differs from germline. The V call is TRBV6-5, the J call TRBJ1-2; D may be TRBD1 (5 bases). From germline, CDR1 is MNHEY and CDR2 SVGAGI. This CDR3 region has 12 residues. CDR3 nucleotides: TGTGCCAGCTGGGGGGGTGGTTATGGCTGCACCTTC. Translation: CASWGGGYGCTF.

This clonotype showed up just once. The conserved phenylalanine or tryptophan is not found at the CDR3 terminus, so this likely reflects a read error. The chain employs TRBV30 and TRBJ1-1; D not certain. Germline V CDR1 and CDR2: GTSNPN, SVGIG (reference sequence). The length of the CDR3 is 11 residues. Here the CDR3 reads CAWGVQVEAFI. Here the CDR3 DNA reads TGTGCCTGGGGTGTTCAAGTGGAAGCTTTCATT.

A note on this clonotype: A read error may produce the germline difference seen at one junction end. The chain couples TRBV6-5 to TRBJ2-5; D perhaps matches TRBD1 (6 bases). CDR1 and CDR2 (germline): MNHEY, SVGAGI. There are 17 residues in the CDR3. CDR3: CARSSAGTGFPQETQYF. The CDR3, as DNA: TGTGCCAGAAGTTCCGCCGGCACAGGGTTCCCACAAGAGACCCAGTACTTC.

CDR3 sequence reads: CTNGQSADTQYF. The CDR3 nucleotides are TGTACTAACGGACAGAGTGCAGATACGCAGTATTTT. The chain employs TRBV7-9 and TRBJ2-3; D is possibly TRBD1 (6 bases). The CDR3 runs 12 residues. The germline CDR1 and CDR2 sequences are SEHNR and FQNEAQ (reference sequence). The full variable domain, completed using reference TRBV7-9 and TRBJ2-3, is DTGVSQNPRHKITKRGQNVTFRCDPISEHNRLYWYRQTLGQGPEFLTYFQNEAQLEKSRLLSDRFSAERPKGSFSTLEIQRTEQGDSAMYLCTNGQSADTQYFGPGTRLTVL.

This clonotype was detected a few times. The chain links TRBV20-1 to TRBJ2-5; 9 positions agree with TRBD2. CDR1 is DFQATT, CDR2 SNEGSKA, per germline (reference sequence). V was pared by 0 bases and J by 1 base, with 9 bases of the junction left unmatched. This CDR3 is 17 amino acids long. The CDR3 region is CSARDPHRLAVQETQYF. The CDR3 DNA follows: TGCAGTGCTAGAGATCCCCATAGACTAGCGGTCCAAGAGACCCAGTACTTC.

In regard to this clonotype: One end of the junction is discordant with germline, which a read error may explain. The chain recombines TRBV11-3 with TRBJ2-3, with a possible D match to TRBD2 (6 bases). Germline V CDR1 and CDR2: SGHNT, YENEEA. The CDR3 spans 14 residues. The CDR3 region has the DNA TGTGTCATCAACTTTGGCGGGAACACAGGTACGCAGTATTTT. Amino acid sequence: CVINFGGNTGTQYF. Using reference TRBV11-3 and TRBJ2-3 for the parts outside the CDR3, the full variable domain is EAGVVQSPRYKIIEKKQPVAFWCNPISGHNTLYWYLQNLGQGPELLIRYENEEAVDDSQLPKDRFSAERLKGVDSTLKIQPAELGDSAVYLCVINFGGNTGTQYFGPGTRLTVL.

Comment on this clonotype: The junction does not match germline at one end; this may be a read error. The chain combines TRBV6-1 with TRBJ2-1; a weak D match, TRBD1 (6 bases). Germline CDR1 MNHNS, CDR2 SASEGT. The CDR3 has 14 amino acids. The CDR3 here is CASSGTSELDEQFF. CDR3 sequence (DNA): TGTGCTAGCAGTGGGACAAGTGAATTGGATGAGCAGTTCTTC.

Only one count was recorded for this clonotype. Since a much larger clone is just one base distant, this may be a read error. The chain uses TRBV28 and TRBJ2-7; D is undetermined. The germline V and J ends were trimmed by 7 bases and 7 bases, with 23 bases remaining between them. CDR1 and CDR2 from the germline V gene are MDHEN and SYDVKM. The CDR3 length is 15 residues. CDR3 DNA sequence: TGTGCCAGCACAAATCCCTCCGGGCCCTCGGATGAGCAGTACTTC. As protein: CASTNPSGPSDEQYF.

A word on this clonotype: This likely comes from a read error, as the CDR3 has no conserved phenylalanine or tryptophan at its end. The chain carries TRBV12-5 and TRBJ1-5; 7 bases fit TRBD1. Germline V gene sequence: CDR1 LGHNT, CDR2 FRNRAP. The CDR3 has 13 amino acids. CDR3 sequence: CASAPDRNQSQHY. DNA for the CDR3: TGTGCTAGTGCTCCGGACAGGAATCAGTCCCAGCATTAT.

To note about this clonotype: This sequence may be a read error, since a much larger clone differs from it by one base. V is TRBV13 and J is TRBJ2-3; 8 nucleotides match TRBD2. CDR1 and CDR2 from the germline V gene are PRHDT and FYEKMQ (reference sequence). This CDR3 has 16 residues. The trim removed 4 bases at V and 3 bases at J, leaving 9 bases unmatched. CDR3 DNA sequence: TGTGCCAGCAGCTCGACTAGCGAGGGCGGAACAGATACGCAGTATTTT. Its translation is CASSSTSEGGTDTQYF.